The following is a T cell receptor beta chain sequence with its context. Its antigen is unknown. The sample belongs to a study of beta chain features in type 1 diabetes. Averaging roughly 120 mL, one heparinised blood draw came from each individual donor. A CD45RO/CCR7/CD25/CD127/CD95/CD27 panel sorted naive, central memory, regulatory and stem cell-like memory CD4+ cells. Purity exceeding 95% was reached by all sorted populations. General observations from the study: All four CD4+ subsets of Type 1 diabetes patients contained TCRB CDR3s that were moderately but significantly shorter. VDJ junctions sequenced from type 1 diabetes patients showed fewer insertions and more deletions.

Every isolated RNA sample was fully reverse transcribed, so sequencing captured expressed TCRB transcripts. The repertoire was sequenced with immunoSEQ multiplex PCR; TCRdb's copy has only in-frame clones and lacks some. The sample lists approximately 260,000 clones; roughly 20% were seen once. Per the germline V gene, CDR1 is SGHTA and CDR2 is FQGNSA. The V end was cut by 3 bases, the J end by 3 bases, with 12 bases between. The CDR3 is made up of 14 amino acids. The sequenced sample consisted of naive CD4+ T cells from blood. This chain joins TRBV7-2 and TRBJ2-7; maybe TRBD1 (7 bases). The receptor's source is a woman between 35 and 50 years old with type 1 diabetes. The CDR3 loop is CASSFSQGGYEQYF. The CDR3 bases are TGTGCCAGCAGCTTCTCCCAGGGGGGCTACGAGCAGTACTTC.